Included here is one TCR beta chain sequence, with context. The antigen this receptor binds is unknown. Qualities for individual bases were not recorded, and no much larger clone is one base off. The entry originates in a study of vaccination and CD4 T cells after COVID-19 (dated by TCRdb to between 2021 and 2024). Describing the broader study: Convalescent patients had a positive SARS-CoV-2 result on nasal swab PCR, and of these patients, several had mild disease and one had severe disease. The convalescent cohort included six males and four females, with two Hispanic individuals, seven Caucasians, two Asians and one multiracial person. Participants got two doses of the Pfizer-BioNTech BNT162b2 vaccine (n=8) or two doses of the Moderna mRNA-1273 vaccine (n=2). Post-COVID blood samples were collected from convalescent patients a median of approximately 93 days after diagnosis, with a range of roughly 35 to 161 days. The time from the second vaccine dose to post-vaccine blood sampling had a median of around 72 days and ranged from about 14 to 241 days. For stimulating the cultures, overlapping spike peptide pools were used, derived from SARS-CoV-2 as well as from the common cold coronaviruses HCoV-NL63, HCoV-OC43 and HCoV-229E. As controls, cultures received a CEFX viral epitope pool (the positive control), an HIV-1 Nef peptide pool (the negative control), or no peptide at all. In 10 COVID-19 convalescent patients and 4 infection-naive healthy vaccine recipients, the spike-specific CD4+ TCR repertoire before mRNA vaccination was compared with the repertoire after mRNA vaccination. Overall study results and their limits: The number of convalescent patients in the study was relatively small, and the study did not examine early timepoints following natural infection. An increase in the median number of SARS-CoV-2-reactive clonotypes from approximately 20 after infection to 38 after vaccination was observed, but the change was not found to be significant. Nearly all vaccine-specific clones in convalescent patients (304 of 307) were mono-reactive for SARS-CoV-2 spike rather than cross-reactive with common cold coronaviruses. Among convalescent patients, a median roughly 90% of the SARS-CoV-2-reactive clones seen after vaccination appeared only after vaccination, which suggests priming specific to the vaccine.

The method was PCR. At the Johns Hopkins FTIC core, DNA from the cultured CD4+ T cells underwent TCR sequencing with the Oncomine TCR Beta short-read assay. The QIAamp micro DNA kit was used to extract genomic DNA from the cultured CD4+ T cells. The Oncomine TCR Beta libraries from cultured CD4+ T cells were pooled using unique dual indexes and then sequenced on an Illumina iSeq 100. Regarding the original processing steps: Non-productive sequences were filtered out, and CDR3s that did not start with C, did not end with F or W, or were shorter than 7 amino acids were discarded. The MANAFEST web application identified antigen-specific clonotypes by comparing peptide-stimulated wells against reference wells and other culture wells. Positive clones required FDR below 0.05, an odds ratio above 5, and productive frequency above 0.1% in at least two of three replicate wells. Clonotypes that were significantly expanded in both SARS-CoV-2 spike wells and at least one common cold coronavirus spike condition were defined as cross-reactive. Similarity between CDR3 sequences was evaluated in R version 3.6.1 using Levenshtein distances (stringdist) and unrooted phylogenetic trees (ape). Through fastp at Q25 and MiXCR, TCRdb rebuilt clones from the public reads, retaining in-frame beta chains. Rows are combined by CDR3 protein, so each entry shows the most common genes and DNA. TCRdb, rather than the study authors, made the V and J calls. The sample table records more than 1,500 distinct CDR3 sequences; around 64% of these occur just once. The ten most abundant clones make up 39% of the sample.

Read against the paper, the sample's treatment or condition label means: approximately 11-day PBMC culture with coronavirus spike peptide pools or control peptides (ViraFEST assay). The ViraFEST assay, used in the study, expanded antigen-specific T cells with peptide pools and then identified the expanded clonotypes through TCR sequencing. The convalescent patients' positive SARS-CoV-2 PCR tests were from March to December 2020, which was before the Alpha, Beta and Delta variants emerged in the United States. Each well held two million PBMCs cultured with roughly 10 ug/ml peptide pools in IMDM containing approximately 5% human AB serum and around 10 IU/ml IL-2. Half of the culture medium was replaced with fresh IL-2-containing medium on days 3 and 7. After approximately eleven days of culture, CD4+ T cells were isolated by negative selection using the EasySep CD4+ T cell isolation kit. Ficoll-Paque Plus gradient centrifugation was used to isolate PBMCs from whole blood, and the isolated PBMCs were then either used fresh or cryopreserved at -140C. Triplicate wells were generally used for each culture condition.

From its cysteine to its phenylalanine, the CDR3 spans 17 amino acids. The retained sequence is limited to the CDR3, 51 bases, with the frame set at the first base. CDR1 SGHVS and CDR2 FQNEAQ were looked up in the germline V gene. V is reduced by 5 bases and J by 1 base, leaving a spacing of 20 bases between them. The material was CD4+ T cells from blood, cultured in vitro, obtained after SARS-CoV-2 vaccination. The chain couples TRBV7-8 to TRBJ1-2; the D segment could be TRBD1, given 6 matching bases. This TCR derives from a human donor who had recovered from COVID-19. The CDR3: CASSPGARTHFNYGYTF. The DNA sequence follows: TGTGCCAGCAGCCCAGGGGCTAGGACACATTTTAACTATGGCTACACCTTC.